This is a list of T cell receptor beta chains from one sample in a study of radiation and T cells in renal cell carcinoma. The assay was immunoSEQ multiplex PCR, and TCRdb's table has in-frame clones only and misses some. The sample lists 87,000 or so clones; 75% to 90% were seen once. The sample consisted of blood, taken from a patient whose treatment included radiotherapy and nephrectomy. The receptor source for this set is a man aged 45-65 years with renal cell carcinoma. CDR3s include the opening cysteine and the closing phenylalanine or tryptophan. The D gene is left open where the match is weak. Not every row has a clone size; where given, it reads once, few, many or a size class.

CDR3 | DNA | V | size | D | J
CASGTGDWTEAFF | TGTGCCAGCGGAACAGGGGATTGGACTGAAGCTTTCTTT | TRBV28 | . | TRBD1 | TRBJ1-1
CASSSLGAGNTIYF | TGTGCCAGCAGCAGTCTTGGGGCTGGAAACACCATATATTTT | TRBV7-2 | . | . | TRBJ1-3
CASVLQETQYF | TGTGCCAGCGTCCTCCAAGAGACCCAGTACTTC | TRBV2 | . | . | TRBJ2-5
CASSQTGTPDTQYF | TGTGCCAGCAGCCAGACCGGGACACCTGATACGCAGTATTTT | TRBV16 | . | . | TRBJ2-3
CASSLSGTYQETQYF | TGTGCCAGCAGCCTTAGCGGGACTTACCAAGAGACCCAGTACTTC | TRBV9 | . | TRBD2 | TRBJ2-5
CASSLPQGETQYF | TGCGCCAGCAGCTTGCCACAGGGTGAGACCCAGTACTTC | TRBV5-1 | . | . | TRBJ2-5
CASRPGLGAYEQYF | TGTGCCAGCAGGCCGGGACTGGGAGCCTACGAGCAGTACTTC | TRBV27 | . | . | TRBJ2-7
CASSLALGQGSADEQFF | TGTGCCAGCAGTTTAGCCCTGGGACAGGGGTCAGCCGATGAGCAGTTCTTC | TRBV27 | . | TRBD1 | TRBJ2-1
CASSFGHGGTEAFF | TGTGCCAGCAGCTTCGGGCATGGGGGAACTGAAGCTTTCTTT | TRBV5-4 | . | . | TRBJ1-1
CASSLIQDSSYEQYF | TGTGCCAGCAGCCTAATACAGGATAGCTCCTACGAGCAGTACTTC | TRBV4-2 | . | . | TRBJ2-7
CAWNAWEGGIDGYTF | TGTGCCTGGAATGCCTGGGAAGGGGGCATTGATGGCTACACCTTC | TRBV30 | . | TRBD1 | TRBJ1-2
CASSYLTDSNTEAFF | TGTGCCAGCAGTTACCTGACAGATTCGAACACTGAAGCTTTCTTT | TRBV6-5 | . | . | TRBJ1-1
CASPTPGQGGFEQYF | TGTGCCAGCCCCACCCCGGGACAGGGGGGATTCGAGCAGTACTTC | TRBV11-3 | . | TRBD1 | TRBJ2-7
CATSRDEVAGYTF | TGTGCCACCAGCAGAGATGAGGTGGCTGGCTACACCTTC | TRBV15 | . | . | TRBJ1-2
CASSRGRAYEQYF | TGTGCCAGCAGCAGGGGGCGAGCTTACGAGCAGTACTTC | TRBV7-2 | few | TRBD1 | TRBJ2-7
CASSKRGQALYF | TGTGCCAGCAGTAAGAGAGGACAGGCGCTGTACTTC | TRBV7-9 | . | TRBD1 | TRBJ2-7
CATDEGMTGNGNTIYF | TGTGCCACCGACGAAGGGATGACAGGGAATGGAAACACCATATATTTT | TRBV15 | . | TRBD1 | TRBJ1-3
CASSLQRVETQYF | TGCGCCAGCAGCTTGCAGAGGGTGGAGACCCAGTACTTC | TRBV5-1 | . | . | TRBJ2-5
CASRSGGSEKLFF | TGTGCCAGCAGGTCAGGGGGCAGTGAAAAACTGTTTTTT | TRBV7-9 | . | TRBD1 | TRBJ1-4
CASKLRGGSYGYTF | TGTGCCAGCAAGCTCAGGGGGGGATCCTATGGCTACACCTTC | TRBV5-4 | . | TRBD1 | TRBJ1-2